This TCR beta chain is drawn from a study of technical replicates of blood from a few donors. Method: immunoSEQ multiplex PCR; TCRdb's copy keeps in-frame clones and lacks some. In the table there are some 89,000 clones, about 95% of which are singletons. Looked up from germline, CDR1 is MNHEY and CDR2 is SVGAGI. Trimming pared 4 bases from V and 7 bases from J, leaving 13 bases between. The CDR3 totals 14 residues. The V gene is TRBV6-5, the J gene TRBJ1-4; TRBD1 might be the D (5 bases). The sample comprised T cells isolated from PBMCs. The sequence came from a human donor in good health. The CDR3 nucleotides are TGTGCCAGCAGTTCTTATTTGGGGGGTGAAAAACTGTTTTTT. Protein sequence: CASSSYLGGEKLFF.